The TCR beta chain described here comes from a study of cytotoxic CD8 clonotypes in ibrutinib-treated CLL. General study findings and limits: Collection times varied between progressing and sustained-remission patients.

Per the germline V gene, CDR1 is MNHEY and CDR2 is SMNVEV (reference sequence). Deletions cut 4 bases from V and 1 base from J, with 10 bases between. The CDR3 runs 14 residues. Concerning this clone: Its antigen is not identified.

Sequencing was designed to attain a depth spanning 1 in 200,000 to 1 in 1 million T cells. Only in-frame clones appear in the TCRdb table, and some are missing; sequencing was by immunoSEQ multiplex PCR. Here the sample spans around 310,000 clones, 80% being singletons. The sequence was collected from a human donor with chronic lymphocytic leukemia. This material consisted of PBMCs, taken before ibrutinib treatment. This chain uses TRBV27 with TRBJ2-5; D may be TRBD1 or TRBD2 (5 bases each). CDR3 nucleotide sequence: TGTGCCAGCAGTTCCCGTGGGACCCAAGAGACCCAGTACTTC. Encoded protein: CASSSRGTQETQYF.